This is a list of T cell receptor beta chains from one sample in a study of neurological immune-mediated disorders. TCRdb ran MiXCR on the 5' RACE reads and lists one entry per CDR3 protein. The table lists roughly 90,000 distinct CDR3 sequences, approximately 4% of them singletons. Sequences were obtained from PBMCs. Receptors were obtained from a woman aged 45-60 years with multiple sclerosis. CDR3s include the opening cysteine and the closing phenylalanine or tryptophan. D genes are given only for firm matches. A row's size may be missing; if present it is once, few, many or a size class.

D,size,J,V,CDR3,DNA
TRBD2,many,TRBJ2-7,TRBV19,CASSAAREGYEQYF,TGTGCCAGTAGTGCCGCCAGGGAGGGCTACGAGCAGTACTTC
TRBD1,many,TRBJ2-5,TRBV12-3/TRBV12-4,CASSLRGTTGKETQYF,TGTGCCAGCAGTTTAAGGGGCACGACAGGGAAAGAGACCCAGTACTTC
TRBD1,many,TRBJ1-2,TRBV28,CASRTGQENYGYTF,TGTGCCAGCAGGACGGGACAGGAAAACTATGGCTACACCTTC
NA,many,TRBJ1-2,TRBV20-1,CSARAQGGYGYTF,TGCAGTGCTAGGGCACAGGGTGGCTATGGCTACACCTTC
TRBD1,NA,TRBJ1-6,TRBV20-1,CSARARGQGINSPLHF,TGCAGTGCTAGAGCCAGAGGACAGGGCATTAATTCACCCCTCCACTTT
NA,many,TRBJ1-1,TRBV20-1,CSARPRQPINAEAFF,TGCAGTGCCAGACCACGACAGCCCATAAACGCTGAAGCTTTCTTT
NA,many,TRBJ2-7,TRBV6-2/TRBV6-3,CASSRPLRQMGFYEQYF,TGTGCCAGCAGTCGACCCCTGAGACAGATGGGGTTCTACGAGCAGTACTTC
NA,many,TRBJ2-5,TRBV5-1,CASRSQETQYF,TGCGCCAGCAGGTCACAAGAGACCCAGTACTTC
NA,many,TRBJ2-1,TRBV7-6,CASSGVGGGGLSSYNEQFF,TGTGCCAGCAGCGGTGTTGGGGGGGGCGGTTTAAGCTCCTACAATGAGCAGTTCTTC
TRBD1,many,TRBJ2-7,TRBV20-1,CSGDRAAYEQYF,TGCAGTGGGGACAGGGCCGCCTACGAGCAGTACTTC
TRBD1,NA,TRBJ2-1,TRBV15,CATSRDQGVSYNEQFF,TGTGCCACCAGCAGAGATCAGGGGGTGTCCTACAATGAGCAGTTCTTC
TRBD1,many,TRBJ1-4,TRBV12-3/TRBV12-4,CASTIQGVNEKLFF,TGTGCCAGCACCATTCAGGGGGTTAACGAAAAACTGTTTTTT
NA,many,TRBJ2-1,TRBV20-1,CSARKVSSYNEQFF,TGCAGTGCTAGGAAGGTGAGCTCCTACAATGAGCAGTTCTTC
NA,many,TRBJ1-4,TRBV4-1,CASSPQTPHHTEKLFF,TGCGCCAGCAGCCCCCAAACTCCCCACCACACGGAAAAACTGTTTTTT
NA,many,TRBJ1-4,TRBV6-5,CASSPERRGEKLFF,TGTGCCAGCAGTCCAGAGAGAAGGGGGGAAAAACTGTTTTTT
TRBD1,many,TRBJ1-2,TRBV4-3,CASSQTQGGGYTF,TGCGCCAGCAGCCAAACACAGGGGGGAGGCTACACCTTC
NA,many,TRBJ1-1,TRBV3-1,CASSQDEGMNTEAFF,TGTGCCAGCAGCCAAGATGAAGGGATGAACACTGAAGCTTTCTTT
TRBD2,many,TRBJ2-1,TRBV14,CASSLRTSGADYNEQFF,TGTGCCAGCAGCCTGCGGACTAGCGGGGCAGACTACAATGAGCAGTTCTTC
NA,many,TRBJ1-1,TRBV4-1,CASSPQQNTEAFF,TGCGCCAGCAGCCCCCAACAAAACACTGAAGCTTTCTTT
TRBD2,few,TRBJ2-1,TRBV19,CASSNSGGSYSSYNAQFF,TGTGCCAGTAGTAACAGCGGGGGGTCCTATAGCTCCTACAATGCGCAGTTCTTC
TRBD1,few,TRBJ1-5,TRBV6-6,CASSYRTGSNQPQHF,TGTGCCAGCAGTTACAGGACAGGGAGCAATCAGCCCCAGCATTTT
NA,many,TRBJ1-3,TRBV7-9,CASSPLASGNTIYF,TGTGCCAGCAGTCCCCTCGCCTCTGGAAACACCATATATTTT
NA,many,TRBJ2-2,TRBV9,CASSVVGDTGELFF,TGTGCCAGCAGCGTAGTAGGTGACACCGGGGAGCTGTTTTTT
NA,many,TRBJ2-5,TRBV5-6,CASSFYGVRRETQYF,TGTGCCAGCAGCTTCTACGGGGTCCGGCGTGAGACCCAGTACTTC
NA,many,TRBJ2-1,TRBV5-1,CASSLVYGEQFF,TGCGCCAGCAGCTTGGTGTACGGTGAGCAGTTCTTC
TRBD1,many,TRBJ1-2,TRBV9,CVSSVAQGGYGYTF,TGTGTCAGCAGCGTAGCCCAGGGGGGCTATGGCTACACCTTC
TRBD2,many,TRBJ2-1,TRBV5-1,CASSFRGGDGRDNEQFF,TGCGCCAGCAGCTTTCGGGGGGGGGACGGACGAGACAATGAGCAGTTCTTC